This TCR beta chain was sequenced in a study of cytomegalovirus exposure and HLA in healthy donors. The CDR3 sequence is 13 residues long. V shed 1 base and J shed 6 bases, with 9 bases lying between them. Germline V gene data show CDR1 as SGHTA and CDR2 as FQGNSA. Nominally healthy donors provided the samples, though records likely missed some immune exposures. The sample holds a few counts of this clone. The antigen remains undetermined. Findings of the study overall: In a later analysis, a missense DCLRE1C variant was linked to TCR beta V- and J-gene trimming. As a later analysis revealed, most CMV-associated TCR beta chains appeared HLA-restricted.

Primers included in the PCR were 60 Vbeta and 13 Jbeta primers. Only in-frame clones appear in the TCRdb table, and some are missing; sequencing was by immunoSEQ multiplex PCR. The data contain some 150,000 clones, about 79% of them singletons. Sequencing was done on a sample of PBMCs. This TCR derives from a female donor in good health and CMV-seronegative. The chain has TRBV7-2 and TRBJ1-2; D perhaps matches TRBD1 (5 bases). CDR3 protein: CASSLVGGDGYTF. In nucleotides, the CDR3 is TGTGCCAGCAGCTTAGTTGGAGGGGATGGCTACACCTTC.